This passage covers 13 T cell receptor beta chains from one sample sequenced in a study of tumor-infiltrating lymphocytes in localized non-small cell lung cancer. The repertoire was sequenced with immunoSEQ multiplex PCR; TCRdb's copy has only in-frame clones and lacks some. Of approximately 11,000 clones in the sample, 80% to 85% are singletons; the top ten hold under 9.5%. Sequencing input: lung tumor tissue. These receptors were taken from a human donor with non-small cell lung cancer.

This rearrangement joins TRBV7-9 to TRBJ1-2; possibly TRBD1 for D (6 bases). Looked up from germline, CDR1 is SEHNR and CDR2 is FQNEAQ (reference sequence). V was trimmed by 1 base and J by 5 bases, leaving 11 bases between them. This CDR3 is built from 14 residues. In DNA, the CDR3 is TGTGCCAGCAGCTTAGGACAGGTCCAATATGGCTACACCTTC. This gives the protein CASSLGQVQYGYTF. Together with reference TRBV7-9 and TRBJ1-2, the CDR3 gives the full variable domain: DTGVSQNPRHKITKRGQNVTFRCDPISEHNRLYWYRQTLGQGPEFLTYFQNEAQLEKSRLLSDRFSAERPKGSFSTLEIQRTEQGDSAMYLCASSLGQVQYGYTFGSGTRLTVV.

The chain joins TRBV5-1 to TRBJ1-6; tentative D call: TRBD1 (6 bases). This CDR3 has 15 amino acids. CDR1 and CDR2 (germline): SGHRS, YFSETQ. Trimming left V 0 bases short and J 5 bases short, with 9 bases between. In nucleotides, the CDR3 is TGCGCCAGCAGCTTGGAGGGGGGGGATAATTCACCCCTCCACTTT. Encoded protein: CASSLEGGDNSPLHF.

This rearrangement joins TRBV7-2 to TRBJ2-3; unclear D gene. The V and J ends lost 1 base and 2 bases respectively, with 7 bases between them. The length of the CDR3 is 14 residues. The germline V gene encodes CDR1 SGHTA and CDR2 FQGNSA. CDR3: CASSLGPLTDTQYF. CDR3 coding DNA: TGTGCCAGCAGCTTAGGACCCCTCACAGATACGCAGTATTTT.

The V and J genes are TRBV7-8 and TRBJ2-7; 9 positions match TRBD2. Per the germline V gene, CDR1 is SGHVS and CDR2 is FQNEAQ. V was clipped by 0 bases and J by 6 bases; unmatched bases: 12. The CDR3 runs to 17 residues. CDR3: CASSLALGLARMGEQYF. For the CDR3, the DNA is TGTGCCAGCAGCTTAGCCCTCGGACTAGCGCGCATGGGCGAGCAGTACTTC.

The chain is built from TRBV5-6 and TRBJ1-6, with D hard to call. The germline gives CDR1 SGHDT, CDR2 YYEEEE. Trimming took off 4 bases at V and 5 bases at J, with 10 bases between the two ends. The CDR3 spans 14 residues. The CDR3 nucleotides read TGTGCCAGCAGCCTCTGGGTTGATAATTCACCCCTCCACTTT. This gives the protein CASSLWVDNSPLHF.

CDR3 bases: TGTGCCAGCAGTGGGTCGGAGGGAACTGAAGCTTTCTTT. This gives the protein CASSGSEGTEAFF. The gene calls are TRBV6-1 and TRBJ1-1; D not certain. The CDR3 runs 13 residues. V shed 4 bases and J shed 5 bases, with 11 bases lying between them. Germline CDR1 reads MNHNS; CDR2 reads SASEGT.

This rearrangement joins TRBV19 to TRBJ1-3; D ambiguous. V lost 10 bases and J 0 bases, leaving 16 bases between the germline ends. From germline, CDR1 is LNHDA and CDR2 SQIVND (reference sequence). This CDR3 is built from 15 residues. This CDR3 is CATVGLPSSGNTIYF. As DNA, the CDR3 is TGTGCCACCGTAGGACTGCCAAGCTCTGGAAACACCATATATTTT.

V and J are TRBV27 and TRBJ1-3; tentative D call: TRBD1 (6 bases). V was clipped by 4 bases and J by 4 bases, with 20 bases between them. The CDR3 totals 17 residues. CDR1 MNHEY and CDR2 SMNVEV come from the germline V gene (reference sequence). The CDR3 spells CASSSYRELAGGNTIYF. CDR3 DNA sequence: TGTGCCAGCAGTTCATACAGGGAGCTCGCGGGGGGAAACACCATATATTTT.

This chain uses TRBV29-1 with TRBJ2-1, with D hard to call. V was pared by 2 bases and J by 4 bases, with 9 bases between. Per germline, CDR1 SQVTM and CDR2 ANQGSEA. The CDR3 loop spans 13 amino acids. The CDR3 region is CSVEPKAYNEQFF. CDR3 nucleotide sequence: TGCAGCGTTGAACCAAAAGCTTACAATGAGCAGTTCTTC.

CDR3 nucleotides: TGTGCCTGGAGTGGTCAATTTGGGAGTCTGAACACTGAAGCTTTCTTT. Its translation is CAWSGQFGSLNTEAFF. This chain connects TRBV30 to TRBJ1-1; D unresolved. The germline gives CDR1 GTSNPN, CDR2 SVGIG (reference sequence). The CDR3 length is 16 residues. Trimming removed 1 base at V and 0 bases at J, with 15 bases between. The variable domain in full, completed from reference TRBV30 and TRBJ1-1, reads SQTIHQWPATLVQPVGSPLSLECTVEGTSNPNLYWYRQAAGRGLQLLFYSVGIGQISSEVPQNLSASRPQDRQFILSSKKLLLSDSGFYLCAWSGQFGSLNTEAFFGQGTRLTVV.

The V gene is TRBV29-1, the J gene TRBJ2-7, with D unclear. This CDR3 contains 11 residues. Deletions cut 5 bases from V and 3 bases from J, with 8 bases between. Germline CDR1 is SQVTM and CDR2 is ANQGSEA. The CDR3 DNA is TGCAGCGTTCTGGGCAACTACGAGCAGTACTTC. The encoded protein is CSVLGNYEQYF.

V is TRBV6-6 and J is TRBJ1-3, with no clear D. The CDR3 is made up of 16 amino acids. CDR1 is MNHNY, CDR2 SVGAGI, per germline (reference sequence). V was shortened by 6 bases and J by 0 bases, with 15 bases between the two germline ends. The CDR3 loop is CASRTHRRGSGNTIYF. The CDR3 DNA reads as TGTGCCAGCAGAACCCATCGACGGGGCTCTGGAAACACCATATATTTT.

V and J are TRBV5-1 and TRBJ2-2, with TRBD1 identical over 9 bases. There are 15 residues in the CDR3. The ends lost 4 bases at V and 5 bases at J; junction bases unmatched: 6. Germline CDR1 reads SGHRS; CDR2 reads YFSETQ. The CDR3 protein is CASSGGTGRTGELFF. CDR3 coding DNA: TGCGCCAGCAGCGGTGGGACAGGGAGGACCGGGGAGCTGTTTTTT.